This TCR beta chain derives from a study of monozygotic twins with inflammatory bowel disease. As to this clonotype: What it binds is unknown.

TCRdb derives one entry per CDR3 protein from the 5' RACE reads, leaving out DNA. Recorded for this sample: about 350,000 distinct CDR3 sequences. Notes on the study in general: Reduced clonotype sharing with other individuals was observed in IBD patients relative to healthy twins, especially with disease activity. The study supported no single strong signal or clonotype linked to IBD. By inverse Simpson index, TCRbeta diversity was lower in IBD patients than in healthy co-twins.

Germline loops: CDR1 LNHDA, CDR2 SQIVND (reference sequence). The CDR3 sequence is 15 residues long. The sequence derives from a human donor with ulcerative colitis or Crohn's disease, or a healthy co-twin of an affected twin (not recorded which). Specimen: blood. The rearrangement links TRBV19 to TRBJ2-2; the TRBD1 assignment by TCRdb is unverifiable without DNA. CDR3 loop: CASSINRVNTGELFF.